This record concerns one T cell receptor (beta chain) sequence. CDR3 length: 12 amino acids. The germline gives CDR1 LNHDA, CDR2 SQIVND (reference sequence). Trimming removed 3 bases at V and 6 bases at J, with 9 bases between. These data come from a study of T cell responses to AZD1222 COVID-19 vaccine. TCRdb's table, derived via immunoSEQ multiplex PCR, lists solely in-frame clones and lacks some. The sample has some 200,000 clones, about 95% seen once. The sequence derives from an adult who received the MenACWY meningococcal vaccine as a control. The sequences come from peripheral blood, collected 28 days after the second dose of the MenACWY control vaccine. The chain is built from TRBV19 and TRBJ2-7; the D gene is possibly TRBD2 (6 bases). The CDR3 region has the DNA TGTGCCAGTAGTATTCGGGGGACCGAGCAGTACTTC. Protein sequence: CASSIRGTEQYF.